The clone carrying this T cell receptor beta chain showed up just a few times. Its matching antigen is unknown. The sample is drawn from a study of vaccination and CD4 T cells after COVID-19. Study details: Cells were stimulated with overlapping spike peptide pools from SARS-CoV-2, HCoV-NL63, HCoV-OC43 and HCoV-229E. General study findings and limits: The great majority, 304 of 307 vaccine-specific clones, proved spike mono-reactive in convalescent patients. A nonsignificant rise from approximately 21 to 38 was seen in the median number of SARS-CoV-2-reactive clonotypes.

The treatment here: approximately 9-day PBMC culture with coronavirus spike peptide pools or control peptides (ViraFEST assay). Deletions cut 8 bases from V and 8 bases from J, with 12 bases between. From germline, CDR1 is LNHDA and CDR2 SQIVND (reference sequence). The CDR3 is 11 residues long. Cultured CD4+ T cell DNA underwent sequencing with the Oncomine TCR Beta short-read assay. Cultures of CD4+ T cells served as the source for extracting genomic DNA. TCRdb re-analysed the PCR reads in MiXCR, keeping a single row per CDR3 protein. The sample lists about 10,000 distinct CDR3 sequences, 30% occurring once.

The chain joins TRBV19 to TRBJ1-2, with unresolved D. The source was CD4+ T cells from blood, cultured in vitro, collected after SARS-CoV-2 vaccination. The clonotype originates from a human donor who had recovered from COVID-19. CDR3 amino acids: CASQGLVGYTF. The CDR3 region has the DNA TGTGCCAGTCAAGGCCTGGTCGGCTACACCTTC.